Following are 3 T cell receptor beta chains from one sample sequenced in a study of Ad26.COV2.S vaccination and SARS-CoV-2 variants. Assay: immunoSEQ multiplex PCR; the TCRdb copy retains only in-frame clones and omits some. The data hold about 680,000 clones, with approximately 88% observed a single time. The treatment denotes: 15 to 20 received Ad26.COV2.S at low or high dose, single or two shots; about 5 received placebo; per-sample allocation not given. At day 63 after the first vaccine or placebo injection, samples were drawn. Sequencing used peripheral blood, obtained in a trial of Ad26.COV2.S vaccine versus placebo. The receptors were gathered from a person between 18 and 65 years old who received the Ad26.COV2.S COVID-19 vaccine or a placebo.

The V and J genes are TRBV5-1 and TRBJ2-5; 7 bases agree with TRBD1. The CDR3 has 16 amino acids. Trimming cost V 0 bases and J 6 bases; bases outside gene matches: 11. Looked up from germline, CDR1 is SGHRS and CDR2 is YFSETQ. The CDR3 nucleotides read TGCGCCAGCAGCTTGGCTCCACAGGGGCGGGTACAGACCCAGTACTTC. Translation gives CASSLAPQGRVQTQYF.

The V and J genes are TRBV2 and TRBJ2-3; 12 positions agree with TRBD2. J was trimmed by 0 bases and V by 7 bases; bases with no gene match: 2. Germline V gene data show CDR1 as SNHLY and CDR2 as FYNNEI. The CDR3 is 15 amino acids. Written as DNA, the CDR3 is TGTGCCAGCAATGGACTAGCGGGGAGCACAGATACGCAGTATTTT. Its translation: CASNGLAGSTDTQYF. The entire variable domain, with the rest obtained from reference TRBV2 and TRBJ2-3, is as follows: EPEVTQTPSHQVTQMGQEVILRCVPISNHLYFYWYRQILGQKVEFLVSFYNNEISEKSEIFDDQFSVERPDGSNFTLKIRSTKLEDSAMYFCASNGLAGSTDTQYFGPGTRLTVL.

This clone was seen just once. This chain joins TRBV18 and TRBJ2-1; D remains ambiguous. The CDR3 sequence is 14 residues long. The V gene lost 3 bases and the J gene lost 0 bases, with 6 bases spanning the gap. In germline, CDR1 is KGHSH, CDR2 LQKENI. CDR3 bases: TGTGCCAGCTCACCTTCACCCTCCTACAATGAGCAGTTCTTC. This encodes CASSPSPSYNEQFF.